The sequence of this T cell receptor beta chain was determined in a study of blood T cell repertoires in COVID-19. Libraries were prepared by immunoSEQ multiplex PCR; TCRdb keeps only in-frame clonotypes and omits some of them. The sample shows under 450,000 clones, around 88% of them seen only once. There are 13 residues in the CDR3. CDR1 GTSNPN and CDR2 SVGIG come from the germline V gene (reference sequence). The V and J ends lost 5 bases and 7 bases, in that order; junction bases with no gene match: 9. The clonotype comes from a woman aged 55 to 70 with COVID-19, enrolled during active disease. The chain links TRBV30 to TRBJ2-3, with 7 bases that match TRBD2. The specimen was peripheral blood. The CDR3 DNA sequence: TGTGCCTGGGGGACTGGCGGGGGTTATACGCAGTATTTT. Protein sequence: CAWGTGGGYTQYF.